Listed here is a single TCR beta chain. Per the study methods: Amplification from reference gene primers served as the basis for estimated nucleated cell counts. Sequenced by immunoSEQ multiplex PCR; TCRdb stores in-frame clones only, minus some. V and J calls and clone size are as listed in that table; D and trimming were resolved from the DNA. This table has some 390,000 clones, around 87% appearing once. Which cohort a participant joined came from the clinical history participants gave. The recovered donors of Cohort 3 showed two negative PCRs, clearance, or symptom resolution. The sample belongs to a study of blood T cell repertoires in COVID-19. As for the study in general: The United States, Italy and Spain supplied acute and convalescent COVID-19 samples.

This sequence originates from a man aged 25 to 40 who had recovered from COVID-19. Sequencing used PBMCs or T cells enriched from blood (not recorded which).

CDR3 coding DNA: TGTGCCAGCACCCAAGGCAGGGGCGCCGGGGAGCTGTTTTTT. Its translation: CASTQGRGAGELFF. The gene calls are TRBV7-3 and TRBJ2-2; a weak D match, TRBD1 (6 bases). Germline V CDR1 and CDR2: SGHTA, FQGTGA. The CDR3 runs to 14 residues. The V end was cut by 7 bases, the J end by 6 bases, with 15 bases between.